This T cell receptor (beta chain) is from a study of tumor-infiltrating lymphocytes in primary liver carcinoma. In germline, CDR1 is KGHDR, CDR2 SFDVKD. The CDR3 is made up of 15 amino acids. Trimming removed 0 bases from V and 4 bases from J; junction bases left unmatched: 2. The tissue used was unsorted bulk material of about 17-33 mg. RNA and DNA were co-extracted from it with the AllPrep DNA/RNA mini kit. This clonotype was seen ten or more times. TCR beta cDNA came from roughly 450 ng total RNA, primed with a constant-region primer. What produced the TCR beta libraries was three nested multiplex PCR rounds using slightly modified ARM-PCR. Running about 11 cycles apiece, the first two PCR rounds relied on TRBV1-TRBV30 forward primers together with a C-beta reverse primer. TCRdb ran MiXCR on the multiplex PCR reads and lists one entry per CDR3 protein. This table holds some 120,000 distinct CDR3 sequences, roughly three fifths found once.

The sample taken for sequencing was liver tumor tissue from sampling region 3. The subset: tumor region T3, left-lateral pole. This TCR was recovered from a woman aged 55-70 years with primary liver carcinoma and hepatitis B virus infection. This sequence joins TRBV24-1 and TRBJ2-1, with 7 bases lining up with TRBD2. The CDR3 DNA follows: TGTGCCACCAGTGATTTGAGCGGGAAGTACAATGAGCAGTTCTTC. Translating it yields CATSDLSGKYNEQFF.